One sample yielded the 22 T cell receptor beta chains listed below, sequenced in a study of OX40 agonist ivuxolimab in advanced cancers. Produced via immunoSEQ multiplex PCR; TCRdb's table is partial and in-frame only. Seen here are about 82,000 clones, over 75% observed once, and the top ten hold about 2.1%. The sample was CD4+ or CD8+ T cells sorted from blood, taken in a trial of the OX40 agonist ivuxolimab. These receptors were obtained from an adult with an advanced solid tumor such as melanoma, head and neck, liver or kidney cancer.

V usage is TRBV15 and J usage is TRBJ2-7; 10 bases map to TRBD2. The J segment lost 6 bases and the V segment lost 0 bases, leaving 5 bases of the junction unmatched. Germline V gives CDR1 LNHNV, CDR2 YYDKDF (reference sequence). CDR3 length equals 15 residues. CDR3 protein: CATSREAGGFSEQYF. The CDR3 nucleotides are TGTGCCACCAGCAGAGAAGCGGGAGGGTTCTCCGAGCAGTACTTC. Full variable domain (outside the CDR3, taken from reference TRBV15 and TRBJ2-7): DAMVIQNPRYQVTQFGKPVTLSCSQTLNHNVMYWYQQKSSQAPKLLFHYYDKDFNNEADTPDNFQSRRPNTSFCFLDIRSPGLGDTAMYLCATSREAGGFSEQYFGPGTRLTVT.

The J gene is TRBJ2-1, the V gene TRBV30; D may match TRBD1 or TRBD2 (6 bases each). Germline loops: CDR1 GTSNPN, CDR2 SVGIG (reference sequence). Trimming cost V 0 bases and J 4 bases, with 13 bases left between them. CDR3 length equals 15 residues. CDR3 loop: CAWSVLGGNYNEQFF. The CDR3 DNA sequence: TGTGCCTGGAGTGTCCTCGGGGGCAATTACAATGAGCAGTTCTTC.

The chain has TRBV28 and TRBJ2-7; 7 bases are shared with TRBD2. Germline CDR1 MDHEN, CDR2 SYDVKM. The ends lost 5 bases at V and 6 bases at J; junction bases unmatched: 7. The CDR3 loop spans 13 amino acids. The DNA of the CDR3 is TGTGCCAGCAGTCCCGGACTAGGCCTCGAGCAGTACTTC. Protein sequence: CASSPGLGLEQYF. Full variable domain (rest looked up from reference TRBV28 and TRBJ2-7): DVKVTQSSRYLVKRTGEKVFLECVQDMDHENMFWYRQDPGLGLRLIYFSYDVKMKEKGDIPEGYSVSREKKERFSLILESASTNQTSMYLCASSPGLGLEQYFGPGTRLTVT.

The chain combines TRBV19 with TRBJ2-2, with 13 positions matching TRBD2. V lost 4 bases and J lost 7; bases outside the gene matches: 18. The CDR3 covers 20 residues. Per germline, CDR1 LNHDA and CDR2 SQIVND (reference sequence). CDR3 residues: CASSTRPKTSGRLGGGELFF. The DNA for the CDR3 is TGTGCCAGTAGTACCCGCCCCAAGACTAGCGGGAGGCTAGGAGGCGGGGAGCTGTTTTTT.

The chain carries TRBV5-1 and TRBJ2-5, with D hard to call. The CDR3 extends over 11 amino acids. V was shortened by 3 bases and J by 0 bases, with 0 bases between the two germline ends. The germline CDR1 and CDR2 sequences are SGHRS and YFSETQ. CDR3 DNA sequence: TGCGCCAGCAGCTACCAAGAGACCCAGTACTTC. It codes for CASSYQETQYF.

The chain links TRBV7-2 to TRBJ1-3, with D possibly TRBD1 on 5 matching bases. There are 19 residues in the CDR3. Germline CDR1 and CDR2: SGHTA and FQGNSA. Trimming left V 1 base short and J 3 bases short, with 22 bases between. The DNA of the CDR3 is TGTGCCAGCAGCTTAGATTGGCAGGGCTACCCTCCCGGTGGAAACACCATATATTTT. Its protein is CASSLDWQGYPPGGNTIYF.

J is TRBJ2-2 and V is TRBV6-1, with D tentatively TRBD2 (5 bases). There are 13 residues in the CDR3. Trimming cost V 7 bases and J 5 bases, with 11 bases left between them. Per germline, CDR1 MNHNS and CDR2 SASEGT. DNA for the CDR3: TGTGCCAGCACCAAAGAGGGTACCGGGGAGCTGTTTTTT. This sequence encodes CASTKEGTGELFF.

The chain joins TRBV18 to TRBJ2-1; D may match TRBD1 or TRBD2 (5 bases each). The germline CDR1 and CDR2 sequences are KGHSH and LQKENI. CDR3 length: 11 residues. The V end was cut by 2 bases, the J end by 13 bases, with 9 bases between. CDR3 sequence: CASSPGTDQFF. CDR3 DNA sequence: TGTGCCAGCTCACCAGGGACGGATCAGTTCTTC.

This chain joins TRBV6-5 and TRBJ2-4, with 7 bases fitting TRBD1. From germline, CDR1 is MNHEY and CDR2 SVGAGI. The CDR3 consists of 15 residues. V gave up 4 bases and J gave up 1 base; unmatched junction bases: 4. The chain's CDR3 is CASSSIQGAKNIQYF. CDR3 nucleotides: TGTGCCAGCAGTTCTATACAGGGGGCCAAAAACATTCAGTACTTC.

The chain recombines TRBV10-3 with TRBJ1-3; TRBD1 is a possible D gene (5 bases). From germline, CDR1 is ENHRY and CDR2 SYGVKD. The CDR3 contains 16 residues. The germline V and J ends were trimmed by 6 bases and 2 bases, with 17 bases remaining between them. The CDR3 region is CAIRDLGEGTGNTIYF. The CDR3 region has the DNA TGTGCCATCAGGGATTTAGGGGAAGGAACTGGAAACACCATATATTTT.

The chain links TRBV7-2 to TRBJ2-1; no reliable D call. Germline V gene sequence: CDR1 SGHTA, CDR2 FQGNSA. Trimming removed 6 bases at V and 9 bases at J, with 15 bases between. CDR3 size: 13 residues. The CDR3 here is CASREPPMREQFF. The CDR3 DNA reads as TGTGCCAGCAGGGAACCCCCCATGCGTGAGCAGTTCTTC.

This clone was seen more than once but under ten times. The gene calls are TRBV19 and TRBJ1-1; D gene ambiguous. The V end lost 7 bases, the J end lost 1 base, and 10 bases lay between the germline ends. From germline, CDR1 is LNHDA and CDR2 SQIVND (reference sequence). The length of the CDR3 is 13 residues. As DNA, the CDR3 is TGTGCCAGTACTACGACAAAGAACACTGAAGCTTTCTTT. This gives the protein CASTTTKNTEAFF.

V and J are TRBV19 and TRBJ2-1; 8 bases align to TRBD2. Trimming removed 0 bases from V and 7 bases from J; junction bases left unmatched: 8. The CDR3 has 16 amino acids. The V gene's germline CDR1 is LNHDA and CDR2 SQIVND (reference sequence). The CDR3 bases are TGTGCCAGTAGTATAGATGGAAGCGGGAGTTCTAATGAGCAGTTCTTC. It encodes CASSIDGSGSSNEQFF.

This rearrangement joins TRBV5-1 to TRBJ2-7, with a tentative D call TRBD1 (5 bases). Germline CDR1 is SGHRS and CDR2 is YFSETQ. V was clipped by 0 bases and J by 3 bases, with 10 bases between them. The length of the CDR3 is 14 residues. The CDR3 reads CASSLGGANYEQYF. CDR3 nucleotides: TGCGCCAGCAGCTTGGGGGGCGCTAACTACGAGCAGTACTTC.

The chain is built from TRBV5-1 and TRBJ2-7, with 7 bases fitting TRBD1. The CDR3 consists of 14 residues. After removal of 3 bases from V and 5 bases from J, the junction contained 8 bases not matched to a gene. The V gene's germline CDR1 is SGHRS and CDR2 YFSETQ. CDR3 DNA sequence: TGCGCCAGCAGCTCTGACAGGGTGATCAACGAGCAGTACTTC. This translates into CASSSDRVINEQYF.

CDR3 DNA: TGTGCCAGCAGCTTGATGGTAGCGGGAGCAAATGAGCAGTTCTTC. Translation gives CASSLMVAGANEQFF. The chain has TRBV5-8 and TRBJ2-1, with 9 bases identical to TRBD2. Trimming took 1 base from V and 7 from J; bases not matched to a gene: 6. This CDR3 is built from 15 residues. The V gene's germline CDR1 is SGHTS and CDR2 YDEGEE.

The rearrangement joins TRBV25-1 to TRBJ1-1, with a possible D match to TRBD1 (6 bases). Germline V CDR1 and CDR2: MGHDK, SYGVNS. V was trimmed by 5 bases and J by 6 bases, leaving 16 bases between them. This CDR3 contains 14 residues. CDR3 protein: CASSFTGGSSEAFF. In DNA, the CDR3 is TGTGCCAGCAGTTTTACGGGGGGCTCGTCTGAAGCTTTCTTT.

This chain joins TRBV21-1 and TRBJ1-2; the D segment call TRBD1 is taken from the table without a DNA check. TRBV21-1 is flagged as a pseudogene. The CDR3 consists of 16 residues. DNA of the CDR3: TGTGCCAGCAGCATCGTACGGGACAGGGGACCTTATGGCTACACCTTC. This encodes CASSIVRDRGPYGYTF.

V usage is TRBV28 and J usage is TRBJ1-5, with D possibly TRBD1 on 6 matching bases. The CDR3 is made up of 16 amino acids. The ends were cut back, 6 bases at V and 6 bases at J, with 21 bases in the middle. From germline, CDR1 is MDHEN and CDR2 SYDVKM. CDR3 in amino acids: CASSPVGGTGFQPQHF. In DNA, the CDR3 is TGTGCCAGCAGCCCGGTGGGGGGCACCGGGTTTCAGCCCCAGCATTTT.

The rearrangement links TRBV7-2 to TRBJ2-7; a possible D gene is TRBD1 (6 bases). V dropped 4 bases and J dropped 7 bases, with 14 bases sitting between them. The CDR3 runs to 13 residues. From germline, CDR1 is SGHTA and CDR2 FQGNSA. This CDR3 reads CASSSGQPAEQYF. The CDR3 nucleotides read TGTGCCAGCAGCTCCGGACAGCCGGCGGAGCAGTACTTC.

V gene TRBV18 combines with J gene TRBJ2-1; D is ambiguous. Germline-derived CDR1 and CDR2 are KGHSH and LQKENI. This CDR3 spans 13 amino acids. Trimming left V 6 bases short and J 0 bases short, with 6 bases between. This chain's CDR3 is CASSLFSYNEQFF. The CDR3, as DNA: TGTGCCAGCTCCCTTTTCTCCTACAATGAGCAGTTCTTC. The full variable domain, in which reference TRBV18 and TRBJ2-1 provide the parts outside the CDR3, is NAGVMQNPRHLVRRRGQEARLRCSPMKGHSHVYWYRQLPEEGLKFMVYLQKENIIDESGMPKERFSAEFPKEGPSILRIQQVVRGDSAAYFCASSLFSYNEQFFGPGTRLTVL.

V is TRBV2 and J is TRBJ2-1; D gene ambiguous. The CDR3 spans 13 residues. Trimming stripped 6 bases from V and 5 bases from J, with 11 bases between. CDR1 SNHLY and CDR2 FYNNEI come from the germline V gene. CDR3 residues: CASSGDSDNEQFF. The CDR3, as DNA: TGTGCCAGCAGCGGAGACTCTGACAATGAGCAGTTCTTC.